The sequence of this TCR beta chain was determined in a study of blood T cell repertoires in COVID-19. CDR3 size: 17 residues. Trimming removed 0 bases from V and 1 base from J, with 15 bases in between. Germline CDR1 reads MGHRA; CDR2 reads YSYEKL. The table came from immunoSEQ multiplex PCR; TCRdb's copy has only in-frame clones and leaves some out. The table has 110,000 or so clones, around 79% seen once. The clonotype originates from a man between 45 and 60 years old with acute or convalescent COVID-19. The chain recombines TRBV4-1 with TRBJ1-1; weak D call: TRBD1 (5 bases). Material: peripheral blood. For the CDR3, the DNA is TGCGCCAGCAGCCAAGACCCCGCTGGGGCAGAGAACACTGAAGCTTTCTTT. It codes for CASSQDPAGAENTEAFF.